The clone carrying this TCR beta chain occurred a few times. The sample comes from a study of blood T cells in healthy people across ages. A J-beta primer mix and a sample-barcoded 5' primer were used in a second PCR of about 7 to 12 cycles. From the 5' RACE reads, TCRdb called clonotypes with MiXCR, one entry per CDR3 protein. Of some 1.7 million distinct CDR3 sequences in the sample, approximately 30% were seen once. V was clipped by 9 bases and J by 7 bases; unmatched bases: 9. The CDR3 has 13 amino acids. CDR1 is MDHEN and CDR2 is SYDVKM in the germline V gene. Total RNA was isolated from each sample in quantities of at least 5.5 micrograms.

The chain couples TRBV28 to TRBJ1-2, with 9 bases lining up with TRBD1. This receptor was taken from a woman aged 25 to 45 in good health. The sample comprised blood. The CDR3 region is CASQWTGVFGYTF. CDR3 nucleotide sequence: TGTGCCAGTCAGTGGACAGGGGTATTTGGCTACACCTTC.